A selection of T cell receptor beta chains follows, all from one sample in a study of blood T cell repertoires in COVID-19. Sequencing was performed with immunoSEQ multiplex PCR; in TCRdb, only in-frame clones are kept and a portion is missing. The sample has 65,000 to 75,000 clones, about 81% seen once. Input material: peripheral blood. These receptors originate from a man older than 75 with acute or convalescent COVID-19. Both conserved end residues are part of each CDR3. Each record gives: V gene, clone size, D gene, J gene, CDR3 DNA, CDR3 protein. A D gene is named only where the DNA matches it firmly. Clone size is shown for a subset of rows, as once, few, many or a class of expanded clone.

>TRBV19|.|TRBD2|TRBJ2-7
TGTGCCAGTAGTATCAGCGGGGTGGCCTCCTACGAGCAGTACTTC
CASSISGVASYEQYF
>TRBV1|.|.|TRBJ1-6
TGCACCAGCAGCCAGCTGCCCAGGGCCGGTAATTCACCCCTCCACTTT
CTSSQLPRAGNSPLHF
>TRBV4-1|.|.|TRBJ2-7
TGCGCCAGCAGCCAATCTACAGGGAACTACGAGCAGTACTTC
CASSQSTGNYEQYF
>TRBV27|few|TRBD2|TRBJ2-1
TGTGCCAGCAGTTTGCCCAAAGCGGGACTAGCGGGGGGCTACAATGAGCAGTTCTTC
CASSLPKAGLAGGYNEQFF
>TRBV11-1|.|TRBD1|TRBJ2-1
TGTGCCAGCAGCAAAGGACAGGGACTTGACAATGAGCAGTTCTTC
CASSKGQGLDNEQFF
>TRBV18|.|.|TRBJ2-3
TGTGCCAGCTCACCCGATACAAAAACGCAGTATTTT
CASSPDTKTQYF
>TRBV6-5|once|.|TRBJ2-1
TGTGCCAGCAGGACTCTAGGCAATGAGCAGTTCTTC
CASRTLGNEQFF
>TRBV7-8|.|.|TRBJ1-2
TGTGCCAGCAGCTTAGCGATAGGACTAGGAGGGTACTCCTATGGCTACACCTTC
CASSLAIGLGGYSYGYTF
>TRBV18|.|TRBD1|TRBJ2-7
TGTGCCAGCTCACCCCCCGGGACAGGGGGCACCGAGCAGTACTTC
CASSPPGTGGTEQYF
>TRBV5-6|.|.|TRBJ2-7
TGTGCCAGCAGCTACGCAGGGGCCTACGAGCAGTACTTC
CASSYAGAYEQYF
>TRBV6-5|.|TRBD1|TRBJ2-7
TGTGCCAGCAGCCTTGGACAGGGTCTCTACGAGCAGTACTTC
CASSLGQGLYEQYF
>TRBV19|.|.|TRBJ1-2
TGTGCCAGTAGTGCAAGCGACCCTGGGGCTGGCTACACCTTC
CASSASDPGAGYTF
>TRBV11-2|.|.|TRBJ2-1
TGTGCCAGCAGCTTAGATCGGACTGGTTCGAATTTCTTC
CASSLDRTGSNFF
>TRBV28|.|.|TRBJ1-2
TGTGCCAGCAGTGTAGCGGGGCGTAACTATGGCTACACCTTC
CASSVAGRNYGYTF
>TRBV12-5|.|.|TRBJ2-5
TGTGCTAGTGGTAATTCCCTTCTTCCAGACAACCAAGAGACCCAGTACTTC
CASGNSLLPDNQETQYF
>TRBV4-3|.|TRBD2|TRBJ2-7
TGCGCCAGCAGCCCGGGACTAGGGACGAGGCAGTACTTC
CASSPGLGTRQYF
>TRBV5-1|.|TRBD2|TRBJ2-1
TGCGCCAGCAGCTGGGGACTAGCGGGACCTATCTACAATGAGCAGTTCTTC
CASSWGLAGPIYNEQFF
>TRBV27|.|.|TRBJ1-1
TGTGCCATCAGGGGCCCTTTGGGCACTGAAGCTTTCTTT
CAIRGPLGTEAFF
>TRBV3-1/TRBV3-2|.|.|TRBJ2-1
TGTGCCAGCGGCAGGGGGGATGAGCAGTTCTTC
CASGRGDEQFF
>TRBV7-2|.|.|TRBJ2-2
TGTGCCAGTGGAACCGGGACAATGAACACCGGGGAGCTGTTTTTT
CASGTGTMNTGELFF
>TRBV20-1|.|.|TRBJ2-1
TGCAGTGCCACTCGAGGCAATGAGCAGTTCTTC
CSATRGNEQFF
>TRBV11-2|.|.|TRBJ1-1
TGTGCCAGCAGCCCCGTCCGGAGTGCAAACACTGAAGCTTTCTTT
CASSPVRSANTEAFF